This is a list of T cell receptor beta chains from one sample in a study of cytomegalovirus exposure and HLA in healthy donors. Some clones are missing from TCRdb's copy, which holds only in-frame ones; the method was immunoSEQ multiplex PCR. The profile covers around 150,000 clones, with about three quarters appearing a single time and about 1% taken by the ten largest. The sample taken for sequencing was PBMCs. The receptors originated from a woman in her forties or fifties in good health and CMV-seropositive. Both conserved end residues are part of each CDR3. The D gene is left open where the match is weak. Clone size is not always given. Where it is, it says once, few, many or a class for expanded clones.

- | TRBJ2-3 | TRBV2 | TRBD2 | TGTGCCAGCAGCGAAGGCGGGACTAGGAAAGATACGCAGTATTTT | CASSEGGTRKDTQYF
once | TRBJ2-7 | TRBV7-9 | TRBD1 | TGTGCCAGCAGCGCGGCAGGGGGCGAGCAGTACTTC | CASSAAGGEQYF
- | TRBJ2-3 | TRBV27 | TRBD1 | TGTGCCAGCAGGACAGGGCTTAGCACAGATACGCAGTATTTT | CASRTGLSTDTQYF
- | TRBJ1-6 | TRBV7-6 | TRBD1 | TGTGCCAGCAGCCCCTGGACAGGGAAGAATTCACCCCTCCACTTT | CASSPWTGKNSPLHF
- | TRBJ1-2 | TRBV28 | - | TGTGCCAGCAGTCTAGTGGCGGGGAACTATGGCTACACCTTC | CASSLVAGNYGYTF
- | TRBJ1-1 | TRBV29-1 | - | TGCAGCGTTGATCCACAGGGCCATGAAGCTTTCTTT | CSVDPQGHEAFF
- | TRBJ2-7 | TRBV4-2 | TRBD2 | TGTGCCAGCAGCCAAGTTAGCGGGAGCTACGAGCAGTACTTC | CASSQVSGSYEQYF
- | TRBJ2-7 | TRBV9 | - | TGTGCCACTACTTACGAGCAGTACTTC | CATTYEQYF
- | TRBJ2-7 | TRBV30 | TRBD1 | TGTGCCTGGAGTGTAGGGACAGGGATTAACGAGCAGTACTTC | CAWSVGTGINEQYF
once | TRBJ2-3 | TRBV4-1 | - | TGCGCCAGCAGCCAAGATCATCCTACCAGCACAGATACGCAGTATTTT | CASSQDHPTSTDTQYF
once | TRBJ1-1 | TRBV4-2 | - | TGTGCCAGCAGCCTAGATATTAGGAGAACTGGCACTGAAGCTTTCTTT | CASSLDIRRTGTEAFF
few | TRBJ1-2 | TRBV6-6 | TRBD1 | TGTGCCAGCAGTTCCACAACAGGGGGCTATGGCTACACCTTC | CASSSTTGGYGYTF
- | TRBJ2-3 | TRBV2 | TRBD1 | TGTGCCAGTCGACAGGGGGCTAGCACAGATACGCAGTATTTT | CASRQGASTDTQYF
- | TRBJ2-1 | TRBV30 | TRBD2 | TGTGCCTGGAGTGTACGCCACAGACTAGCGGGGGGAAACAATGAGCAGTTCTTC | CAWSVRHRLAGGNNEQFF
- | TRBJ2-3 | TRBV7-2 | - | TGTGCCAGCAACCTTCGGGCGGGGTACACAGATACGCAGTATTTT | CASNLRAGYTDTQYF
- | TRBJ1-6 | TRBV6-6 | TRBD1 | TGTGCCAGCAGTGGCGGGACAGGGACTTTGAATTCACCCCTCCACTTT | CASSGGTGTLNSPLHF
- | TRBJ1-2 | TRBV6-5 | TRBD1 | TGTGCCAGCAGTAAACGGACAGGGTTCTATGGCTACACCTTC | CASSKRTGFYGYTF
- | TRBJ2-7 | TRBV5-6 | - | TGTGCCAGCAGCTTGGTGGGACATTCGAGCTCCTACGAGCAGTACTTC | CASSLVGHSSSYEQYF
- | TRBJ2-3 | TRBV7-2 | TRBD2 | TGTGCCAGCAGCTTAAATTCGTTCGGCCTAGCGGAATATACGCAGTATTTT | CASSLNSFGLAEYTQYF
- | TRBJ2-7 | TRBV19 | TRBD1 | TGTGCCAGTAGTGTAGCAACCACGGGACAGGCCTCCTACGAGCAGTACTTC | CASSVATTGQASYEQYF
- | TRBJ2-7 | TRBV2 | - | TGTGCCAGCAGTCCGTATGACGAGCAGTACTTC | CASSPYDEQYF
- | TRBJ1-5 | TRBV18 | TRBD1 | TGTGCCAGCTCACCAGGCGGACAGGCAAGCAATCAGCCCCAGCATTTT | CASSPGGQASNQPQHF
- | TRBJ2-7 | TRBV7-6 | TRBD2 | TGTGCCAGCAGCTTAGGGGCCGGGGGGTCCACCTACGAGCAGTACTTC | CASSLGAGGSTYEQYF
- | TRBJ2-3 | TRBV25-1 | - | TGTGCCAGCAGGGATATAGCGGCTAGCACAGATACGCAGTATTTT | CASRDIAASTDTQYF
- | TRBJ1-1 | TRBV5-1 | - | TGCGCCAGCAGCCAAACGACAGCGAACACTGAAGCTTTCTTT | CASSQTTANTEAFF
once | TRBJ2-7 | TRBV28 | TRBD1 | TGTGCCAGCAGCCGGGGGGGACAGGGGTCCTACGAGCAGTACTTC | CASSRGGQGSYEQYF
- | TRBJ1-1 | TRBV4-3 | - | TGCGCCAGCAGCCTTTGGACAATGGGTGTAATGAACACTGAAGCTTTCTTT | CASSLWTMGVMNTEAFF
- | TRBJ1-5 | TRBV7-2 | TRBD1 | TGTGCCAGCAGCCAAACCGGGACAGGGGGCAATCAGCCCCAGCATTTT | CASSQTGTGGNQPQHF
- | TRBJ2-7 | TRBV18 | TRBD2 | TGTGCCAGCTCACCGCCGGGACTAGTAGGTATCGGGCAGTACTTC | CASSPPGLVGIGQYF
- | TRBJ2-3 | TRBV5-1 | TRBD1 | TGCGCCAGCAGCATATTGACCGGGACAGGAGGCACAGATACGCAGTATTTT | CASSILTGTGGTDTQYF
- | TRBJ2-7 | TRBV7-3 | - | TGTGCCAGCAGCTTAGAGCCTGGCTACGAGCAGTACTTC | CASSLEPGYEQYF
- | TRBJ2-1 | TRBV19 | TRBD2 | TGTGCCACCAAGAGAGCCAGCGGGGAATACAATGAGCAGTTCTTC | CATKRASGEYNEQFF
- | TRBJ1-2 | TRBV28 | TRBD1 | TGTGCCAGCAGTTCAGACGGACAGGGACCCTATGGCTACACCTTC | CASSSDGQGPYGYTF
- | TRBJ1-3 | TRBV18 | TRBD1 | TGTGCCAGCCATCAAGGGGGCACTGGAAACACCATATATTTT | CASHQGGTGNTIYF
- | TRBJ2-1 | TRBV15 | - | TGTGCCACCAACAGAGTGGACAGCTACAATGAGCAGTTCTTC | CATNRVDSYNEQFF
- | TRBJ2-7 | TRBV4-2 | TRBD2 | TGTGCCAGCAGCCAAGATGGAGAGCGGGAGTACGAGCAGTACTTC | CASSQDGEREYEQYF
- | TRBJ1-5 | TRBV28 | TRBD1 | TGTGCCAGCAGTCCGACCCGGACAGGGAATCAGCCCCAGCATTTT | CASSPTRTGNQPQHF
- | TRBJ2-1 | TRBV9 | TRBD1 | TGTGCCAGCAGCGTAGGACAGGGGTCCTACAATGAGCAGTTCTTC | CASSVGQGSYNEQFF
- | TRBJ2-5 | TRBV4-1 | TRBD2 | TGCGCCAGCAGCCACCCGGGGGGGTGGCAAGAGACCCAGTACTTC | CASSHPGGWQETQYF
- | TRBJ1-1 | TRBV27 | - | TGTGCCAGCAGTTTATCGAGGAACACTGAAGCTTTCTTT | CASSLSRNTEAFF
- | TRBJ2-3 | TRBV5-1 | TRBD2 | TGCGCCAGCAGCTTCTCGACTAGCGGGGGCACAGATACGCAGTATTTT | CASSFSTSGGTDTQYF
- | TRBJ2-7 | TRBV4-3 | TRBD1 | TGCGCCAGCAGCCAAGCCCCCGGGACAGAGAGCTACGAGCAGTACTTC | CASSQAPGTESYEQYF